Shown below are 6 T cell receptor beta chains from a single sample sequenced in a study of T-cell memory formation after mild COVID-19. MiXCR was run by TCRdb on the 5' RACE reads, yielding one entry per CDR3 protein. The sample has around 200,000 distinct CDR3 sequences, about 18% seen once. Sequenced: PBMCs or a T cell subset sorted from them (not recorded which). All receptors come from a man between 18 and 35 years old who had mild COVID-19 (a few samples of this study predate the infection). Cell type and time point are not known.

This clonotype was observed a few times. V usage is TRBV9 and J usage is TRBJ2-5, with D possibly TRBD1 on 6 matching bases. The CDR3 runs 15 residues. Per germline, CDR1 SGDLS and CDR2 YYNGEE. V lost 0 bases and J lost 4, with 13 bases in between. The CDR3 region is CASSVAGTRGETQYF. The CDR3 DNA reads TGTGCCAGCAGCGTAGCCGGGACAAGGGGAGAGACCCAGTACTTC.

The V and J genes are TRBV7-8 and TRBJ2-3, with a tentative D call TRBD1 (6 bases). Germline loops: CDR1 SGHVS, CDR2 FQNEAQ. V dropped 5 bases and J dropped 4 bases, with 19 bases sitting between them. The CDR3 length is 16 residues. The CDR3 spells CASSPAGWGPPDTQYF. Written as DNA, the CDR3 is TGTGCCAGCAGCCCAGCAGGGTGGGGGCCCCCAGATACGCAGTATTTT.

This clonotype was seen repeatedly, ten times or more. The chain joins TRBV24-1 to TRBJ1-5, with 7 bases identical to TRBD1. The germline V gene encodes CDR1 KGHDR and CDR2 SFDVKD. J was trimmed by 1 base and V by 4 bases; bases with no gene match: 6. This CDR3 contains 16 residues. CDR3 nucleotides: TGTGCCACCAGTGAACCGACAGGGATAAGCAATCAGCCCCAGCATTTT. Residues: CATSEPTGISNQPQHF.

This clonotype was seen a few times. V and J are TRBV7-9 and TRBJ1-1; tentatively, D is TRBD1 (6 bases). This CDR3 region has 15 residues. V shed 5 bases and J shed 3 bases, with 16 bases lying between them. Germline-derived CDR1 and CDR2 are SEHNR and FQNEAQ (reference sequence). This CDR3 reads CASSKGVGAHTEAFF. The CDR3 DNA sequence: TGTGCCAGCAGCAAAGGAGTGGGGGCCCACACTGAAGCTTTCTTT.

Only a few counts were recorded for this clonotype. Written as DNA, the CDR3 is TGCAGTGCAACCAGACTAGCGGGGAACACAGATACGCAGTATTTT. The encoded protein is CSATRLAGNTDTQYF. This chain uses TRBV20-1 with TRBJ2-3, with 11 positions matching TRBD2. The J segment lost 2 bases and the V segment lost 6 bases, leaving 7 bases of the junction unmatched. The CDR3 sequence is 15 residues long. CDR1 is DFQATT, CDR2 SNEGSKA, per germline (reference sequence).

At least ten counts were recorded for this clonotype. V and J are TRBV5-1 and TRBJ2-5; 7 bases match TRBD1. Germline CDR1 SGHRS, CDR2 YFSETQ. With V trimmed by 7 bases and J by 2 bases, 2 bases remained unmatched. CDR3 length: 12 amino acids. The CDR3 nucleotides are TGCGCCAGCTGGGGACAGCAAGAGACCCAGTACTTC. Translation gives CASWGQQETQYF. Variable domain in full (rest from reference TRBV5-1 and TRBJ2-5): KAGVTQTPRYLIKTRGQQVTLSCSPISGHRSVSWYQQTPGQGLQFLFEYFSETQRNKGNFPGRFSGRQFSNSRSEMNVSTLELGDSALYLCASWGQQETQYFGPGTRLLVL.